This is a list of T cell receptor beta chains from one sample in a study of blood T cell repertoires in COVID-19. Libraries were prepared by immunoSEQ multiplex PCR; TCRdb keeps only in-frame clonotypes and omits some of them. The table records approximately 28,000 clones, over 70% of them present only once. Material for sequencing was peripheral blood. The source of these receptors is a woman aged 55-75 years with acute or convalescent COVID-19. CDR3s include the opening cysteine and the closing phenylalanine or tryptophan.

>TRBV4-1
CASSHSSGRTGTSTDTQYF
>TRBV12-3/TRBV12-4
CASKPRGNSPLHF
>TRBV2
CASSGAIRAGELFF
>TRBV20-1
CSASPRLNNEQFF
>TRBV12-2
CASRLDHRAAYEQYF
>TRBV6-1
CASSEAQGMGRQYF
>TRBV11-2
CASSLVASGAQTYEQYF
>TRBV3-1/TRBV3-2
CASSQVSVQTQYF
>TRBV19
CASSSQGKETQYF
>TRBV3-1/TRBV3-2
CASSQENGGYTF
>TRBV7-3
CASSLTGKGYGYTF
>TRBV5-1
CASSATLGDTYGYTF
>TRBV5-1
CASSSLDAGGSPLHF
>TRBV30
CARGGRGQGEAFF
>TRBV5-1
CASSFLAGSYNEQFF
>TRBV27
CASFRQGMNTEAFF
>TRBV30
CAWSPGRTEAFF
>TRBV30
CAWSVRETQYF
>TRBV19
CATARTGSILTYNEQFF
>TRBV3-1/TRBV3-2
CASSPGQGGYGYTF
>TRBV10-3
CAIRGQGESPLHF
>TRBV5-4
CASSEGTVTKNYGYTF
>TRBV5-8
CASSLVLGQQETQYF
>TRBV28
CASKRGGTDTQYF
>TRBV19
CASSSGFDNQPQHF
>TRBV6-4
CASSSYRGQRRETQYF
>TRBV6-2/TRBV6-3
CASSRQGPKAFF
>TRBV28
CASSLPGQGNYGYTF
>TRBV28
CASSPPSGLHYEQYF
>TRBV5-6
CASSWLTGGVEQFF
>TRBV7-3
CASSEGQNTEAFF
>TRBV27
CASSFLAALTDTQYF
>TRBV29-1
CSDTIQLPAGRGTYEQYF
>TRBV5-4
CASSQTANYGYTF
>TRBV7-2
CASSFQDRPNSPLHF
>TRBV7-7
CASSLGGTGNNEQFF
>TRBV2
CASFEVELEAFF
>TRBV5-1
CASRRDRDNYEQYF
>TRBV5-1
CASSAATGPGANVLTF
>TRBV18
CASSPRTAGGDADTQYF
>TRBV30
CAWELGGRLGDTQYF
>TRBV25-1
CASRPQDGGSYNEQFF
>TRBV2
CASRGAPVLKLFF
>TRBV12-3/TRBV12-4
CASSYRAYQPQHF
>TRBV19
CASSGTGHRLRVGYTF